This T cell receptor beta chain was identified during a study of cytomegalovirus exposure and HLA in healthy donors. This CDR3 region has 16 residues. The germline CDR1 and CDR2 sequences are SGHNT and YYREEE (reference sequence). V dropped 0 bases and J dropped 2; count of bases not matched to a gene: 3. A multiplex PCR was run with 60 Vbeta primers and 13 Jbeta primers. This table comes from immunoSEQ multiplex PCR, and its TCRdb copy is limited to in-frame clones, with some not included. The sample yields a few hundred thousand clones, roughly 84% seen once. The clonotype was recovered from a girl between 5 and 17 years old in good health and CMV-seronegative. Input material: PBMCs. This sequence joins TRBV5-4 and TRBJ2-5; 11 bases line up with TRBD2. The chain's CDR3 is CASSLDIAGGQETQYF. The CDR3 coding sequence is TGTGCCAGCAGCTTGGATATAGCGGGGGGGCAAGAGACCCAGTACTTC. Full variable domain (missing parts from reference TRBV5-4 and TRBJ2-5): ETGVTQSPTHLIKTRGQQVTLRCSSQSGHNTVSWYQQALGQGPQFIFQYYREEENGRGNFPPRFSGLQFPNYSSELNVNALELDDSALYLCASSLDIAGGQETQYFGPGTRLLVL.